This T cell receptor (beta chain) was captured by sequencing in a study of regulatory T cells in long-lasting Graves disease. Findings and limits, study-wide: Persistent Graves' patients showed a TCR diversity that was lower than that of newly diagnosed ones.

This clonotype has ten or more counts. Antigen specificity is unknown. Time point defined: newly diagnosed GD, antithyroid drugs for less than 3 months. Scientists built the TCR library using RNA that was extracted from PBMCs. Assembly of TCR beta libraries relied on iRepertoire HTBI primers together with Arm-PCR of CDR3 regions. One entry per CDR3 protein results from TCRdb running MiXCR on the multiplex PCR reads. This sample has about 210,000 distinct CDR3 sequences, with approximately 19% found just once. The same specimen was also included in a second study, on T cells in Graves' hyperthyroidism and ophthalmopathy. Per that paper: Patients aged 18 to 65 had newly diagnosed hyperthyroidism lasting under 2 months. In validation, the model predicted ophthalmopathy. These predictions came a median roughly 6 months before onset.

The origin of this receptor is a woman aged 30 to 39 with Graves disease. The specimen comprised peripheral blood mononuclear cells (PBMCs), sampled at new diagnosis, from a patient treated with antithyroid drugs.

The CDR3, as DNA: TGTGCCAGCAGGGAACAGGGAAATAGCAATCAGCCCCAGCATTTT. Translation gives CASREQGNSNQPQHF. The gene calls are TRBV2 and TRBJ1-5; the D gene is possibly TRBD1 (6 bases). Between the trimmed V and J ends, which lost 6 bases and 0 bases, there was a span of 12 bases. The CDR3 length is 15 residues. The germline V gene has CDR1 SNHLY and CDR2 FYNNEI.